This TCR beta chain originates from a study of glioma-infiltrating T cells. Notes on the study in general: Tissue and blood shared very few CDR3 sequences.

The iRepertoire nested amplicon-rescue multiplex PCR amplified TCR alpha and beta CDR3s from RNA. MiXCR was run by TCRdb on the multiplex PCR reads, yielding one entry per CDR3 protein. Among roughly 120,000 distinct CDR3 sequences listed, less than 30% were seen once. V shed 7 bases, J shed 3 bases, and the junction held 7 bases outside the gene matches. The CDR3 covers 13 residues. Germline CDR1 reads SQVTM; CDR2 reads ANQGSEA. This clonotype was seen many times. Its antigen remains unidentified. The material sequenced was glioma tissue, nonneoplastic brain tissue, or PBMCs (not recorded which). The source of this sequence is a human donor with low-grade glioma or glioblastoma, undergoing nonglioma brain surgery, or in good health (not recorded which). This rearrangement joins TRBV29-1 to TRBJ1-2; 8 bases match TRBD1. CDR3 DNA sequence: TGCAGCGCTTCGACAGGGGTAGACTATGGCTACACCTTC. Its translation: CSASTGVDYGYTF.